In its sample, the clone carrying this T cell receptor beta chain was seen a few times. This PCR relied on a set of 60 Vbeta primers and 13 Jbeta primers. Method: immunoSEQ multiplex PCR; TCRdb's copy keeps in-frame clones and lacks some. This repertoire shows approximately 180,000 clones, approximately 84% found once; its top ten account for about 0.23%. Healthy bone marrow donors made up the donor group. This CDR3 spans 15 amino acids. After removal of 5 bases from V and 5 bases from J, the junction contained 5 bases not matched to a gene. Germline V CDR1 and CDR2: SEHNR, FQNEAQ (reference sequence). These data belong to a study of cytomegalovirus exposure and HLA in healthy donors. About the research overall: HLA-typed donors were the source of around 85 million unique TCRs held in an early data release.

Sequencing was carried out using PBMCs. The TCR originated in a girl less than two years old in good health and CMV-seronegative. The chain joins TRBV7-9 to TRBJ2-3, with TRBD2 matching 12 bases. The CDR3 DNA sequence: TGTGCCAGCAGCCGACTAGCGGGGGCAAGAGATACGCAGTATTTT. It is translated as CASSRLAGARDTQYF.